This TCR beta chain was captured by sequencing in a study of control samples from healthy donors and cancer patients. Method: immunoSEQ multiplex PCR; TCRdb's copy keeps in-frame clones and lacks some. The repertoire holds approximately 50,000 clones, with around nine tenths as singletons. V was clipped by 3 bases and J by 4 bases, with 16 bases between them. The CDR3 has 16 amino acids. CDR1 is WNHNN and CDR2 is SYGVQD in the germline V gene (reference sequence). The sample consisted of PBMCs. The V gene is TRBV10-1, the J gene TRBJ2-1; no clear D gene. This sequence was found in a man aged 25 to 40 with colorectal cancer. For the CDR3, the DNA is TGCGCCAGCAGTGACGCGCGCTCCTGGGCTTACAATGAGCAGTTCTTC. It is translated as CASSDARSWAYNEQFF.